The source of this TCR beta chain is a study of blood T cell repertoires in COVID-19. Study information: There were acute and convalescent COVID-19 samples, and they came from the United States, Italy and Spain. PBMCs, B-cell-depleted T cells, or T cells were the source of the cDNA or gDNA that made up the material.

Original processing notes: From reference gene primer amplification, estimates of nucleated cell counts were derived. Profiled with immunoSEQ multiplex PCR; TCRdb holds only in-frame clones, not every one. V, J and clone size were drawn from that table, and D and trimming were deduced from the DNA. The sample includes 140,000 to 150,000 clones, around 78% of them seen just once. The sequencing sample was made of peripheral blood. The TCR originated in a woman aged 60-70 years with acute or convalescent COVID-19.

CDR3 amino acids: CASSLAGLSYEQYF. CDR3 DNA: TGTGCCAGCAGCTTAGCGGGCCTCTCCTACGAGCAGTACTTC. This sequence joins TRBV7-2 and TRBJ2-7; D gene unclear. V was cut by 0 bases and J by 0 bases, with 6 bases left in between. The CDR3 has 14 amino acids. Germline V gene sequence: CDR1 SGHTA, CDR2 FQGNSA.